This TCR beta chain was recovered during a study of T cell repertoires in cytomegalovirus infection. Across the study: Public TCR beta signatures were indicative of both CMV infection and a matching HLA type.

Details on this clonotype: The antigen remains unidentified.

Study conclusions and caveats: Across the ex vivo response, the dominant clonotypes were HLA-C-restricted CMV-specific TCR beta clonotypes. Based on cumulative public TCR beta family frequency, carriers of CMV plus the relevant HLA were identified.

Trimming removed 6 bases at V and 1 base at J, with 13 bases between. The germline V gene has CDR1 MNHEY and CDR2 SMNVEV (reference sequence). This CDR3 is 14 amino acids long. MiXCR, applied by TCRdb to the reads, yields one record per CDR3 protein. The sample lists under 600,000 distinct CDR3 sequences, more than 15% seen once, with more than 20% in the top ten. This sequence joins TRBV27 and TRBJ2-7; D tentatively fits TRBD1 or TRBD2 (5 bases each). The TCR was taken from a human donor in good health (CMV status not recorded). Some clones in this sample may be carry-over from other donors' samples. Sequenced input: CD8+ T cells from PBMCs. CDR3: CASRIASGSYEQYF. The CDR3 DNA follows: TGTGCCAGCAGAATAGCGTCAGGGTCCTACGAGCAGTACTTC.